This T cell receptor beta chain was found in a study of T cell responses to AZD1222 COVID-19 vaccine. Sequenced by immunoSEQ multiplex PCR; TCRdb stores in-frame clones only, minus some. The repertoire has about 140,000 clones, 90% to 95% of them found once; the top ten carry 10% to 15%. Findings and caveats of the study: Increased Spike-specific TCR breadth and depth were observed after two AZD1222 doses.

Comments on this clone: Antigen: not known.

The sample here was peripheral blood, taken after recovery from COVID-19. The clonotype originates from an adult who had recovered from COVID-19.

The CDR3 DNA is TGTGCCACCAGCAGAGGGGGGGGAGAAAGGGATACGCAGTATTTT. Its translation is CATSRGGGERDTQYF. The chain couples TRBV15 to TRBJ2-3; TRBD2 matches at 7 bases. The CDR3 runs 15 residues. Germline lookup yields CDR1 LNHNV and CDR2 YYDKDF (reference sequence). V shed 1 base, J shed 6 bases, and the junction held 7 bases outside the gene matches. Using reference TRBV15 and TRBJ2-3 for the parts outside the CDR3, the full variable domain is DAMVIQNPRYQVTQFGKPVTLSCSQTLNHNVMYWYQQKSSQAPKLLFHYYDKDFNNEADTPDNFQSRRPNTSFCFLDIRSPGLGDTAMYLCATSRGGGERDTQYFGPGTRLTVL.